This T cell receptor (beta chain) was sequenced during a study of T cell changes during pregnancy in multiple sclerosis. The assay was immunoSEQ multiplex PCR, and TCRdb's table has in-frame clones only and misses some. The sample lists around 100,000 clones, about nine tenths occurring once. This CDR3 has 15 amino acids. CDR1 and CDR2 (germline): MGHRA, YSYEKL. Trimming cost V 5 bases and J 0 bases, with 13 bases left between them. The input for sequencing was peripheral blood, taken after pregnancy. This receptor was obtained from a female donor with multiple sclerosis, enrolled in a pregnancy study. The chain has TRBV4-1 and TRBJ1-1, with D perhaps TRBD1 (6 bases). In DNA form, the CDR3 reads TGCGCCAGCAGCGCCCAACAGGGAGTGAACACTGAAGCTTTCTTT. This gives the protein CASSAQQGVNTEAFF.